This record concerns one T cell receptor (beta chain) sequence. Here immunoSEQ multiplex PCR was the method, and the copy in TCRdb shows in-frame clones only, minus some. The sample yields roughly 30,000 clones, approximately 85% seen once. These data are taken from a study of blood T cell repertoires in COVID-19. Germline V CDR1 and CDR2: LGHNA, YNFKEQ. This CDR3 has 15 residues. Trimming shortened V by 4 bases and J by 7 bases, and 16 bases separated the two germline ends. The clonotype originates from a man between 60 and 75 years old with COVID-19, enrolled during active disease. This chain links TRBV4-2 with TRBJ2-2, with TRBD2 as a possible D gene (6 bases). Specimen: peripheral blood. CDR3 loop: CASSRPGGLGGELFF. The CDR3 bases are TGTGCCAGCAGCCGACCCGGGGGTCTCGGCGGGGAGCTGTTTTTT.